This T cell receptor beta chain is drawn from a study of blood T cell repertoires in COVID-19. Study-wide background: Acute-phase and convalescent COVID-19 samples originated in the United States, Italy and Spain. Sample material is recorded as cDNA or gDNA derived from T cells, B-cell-depleted T cells, or PBMCs.

Original processing notes: Estimates of nucleated cell counts were drawn from the amplification of reference gene primers. The protocol was immunoSEQ multiplex PCR, while the TCRdb copy is restricted to in-frame clones and leaves out a portion. The V and J calls and clone size come from that table; D and trimming were worked out from the DNA. The data hold approximately 27,000 clones, with 75% to 90% observed a single time. Germline-derived CDR1 and CDR2 are SNHLY and FYNNEI. The CDR3 contains 13 residues. Trimming shortened V by 6 bases and J by 5 bases, and 13 bases separated the two germline ends.

The sequence was collected from a man in his sixties with acute or convalescent COVID-19. The chain is built from TRBV2 and TRBJ1-1, with D unresolved. The sequencing input was peripheral blood. CDR3 sequence reads: CASREMWQTEAFF. CDR3 sequence (DNA): TGTGCCAGCAGAGAAATGTGGCAGACTGAAGCTTTCTTT.